Below, 32 T cell receptor beta chains from the same sample are listed, as sequenced in a study of PD-L1 blockade in urothelial cancer. Time point given: pretreatment peripheral blood. TCRdb keeps only in-frame clones here, not all; method: immunoSEQ multiplex PCR. The table includes over 30,000 clones, over 75% detected once. This specimen consisted of PBMCs, obtained around atezolizumab (anti-PD-L1) treatment. These receptors all come from a man aged 55-75 years with urothelial cancer.

This clone was recorded a few times. The chain combines TRBV9 with TRBJ2-1, with 8 positions matching TRBD2. The length of the CDR3 is 20 residues. V gave up 0 bases and J gave up 0 bases; unmatched junction bases: 14. Germline assignment: CDR1 SGDLS and CDR2 YYNGEE. In nucleotides, the CDR3 is TGTGCCAGCAGCGTAGACCCCCCGGGAGGGACAACAAGCTCCTACAATGAGCAGTTCTTC. The encoded protein is CASSVDPPGGTTSSYNEQFF.

J is TRBJ2-1 and V is TRBV11-1; 9 bases map to TRBD2. Trimming removed 6 bases from V and 8 bases from J; junction bases left unmatched: 8. This CDR3 spans 14 amino acids. The germline gives CDR1 SGHAT, CDR2 FQDESV (reference sequence). The CDR3 DNA follows: TGTGCCAGCAGAGTGGCGGGAGGGCGGGATGAGCAGTTCTTC. It translates to CASRVAGGRDEQFF.

This clone was detected only once. This rearrangement joins TRBV10-3 to TRBJ2-1, with D tentatively TRBD1 (8 bases). The germline V gene has CDR1 ENHRY and CDR2 SYGVKD. With 6 bases removed from V and 3 bases from J, the gap between germline ends came to 15 bases. The CDR3 has 15 amino acids. The CDR3 sequence: CAIRVTGGDYNEQFF. The DNA of the CDR3 is TGTGCCATCAGGGTAACAGGGGGGGACTACAATGAGCAGTTCTTC.

V gene TRBV5-1 combines with J gene TRBJ2-3; 8 nucleotides agree with TRBD1. The CDR3 totals 15 residues. Germline V gene lookup returns CDR1 SGHRS and CDR2 YFSETQ. The V segment lost 4 bases and the J segment 4 bases; nucleotides outside the gene matches: 8. The CDR3 region is CASSPQGAIADTQYF. The CDR3 DNA is TGCGCCAGCAGCCCCCAGGGGGCAATCGCAGATACGCAGTATTTT.

This chain joins TRBV5-1 and TRBJ1-3, with a possible D match to TRBD1 (5 bases). The CDR3 runs 19 residues. Germline values: CDR1 SGHRS, CDR2 YFSETQ. Trimming cost V 2 bases and J 0 bases, with 21 bases left between them. The CDR3 spells CASSLYDQGSRNSGNTIYF. CDR3 bases: TGCGCCAGCAGCTTATATGACCAGGGAAGTAGGAACTCTGGAAACACCATATATTTT.

The chain has TRBV5-4 and TRBJ2-7, with D perhaps matching TRBD2 (6 bases). Germline V gene lookup returns CDR1 SGHNT and CDR2 YYREEE (reference sequence). The CDR3 runs 15 residues. V was trimmed by 0 bases and J by 6 bases, leaving 16 bases between them. The CDR3 loop reads CASSLGGLKEGEQYF. The DNA of the CDR3 is TGTGCCAGCAGCTTGGGGGGTCTAAAGGAGGGCGAGCAGTACTTC. The whole variable domain, remainder taken from reference TRBV5-4 and TRBJ2-7, is ETGVTQSPTHLIKTRGQQVTLRCSSQSGHNTVSWYQQALGQGPQFIFQYYREEENGRGNFPPRFSGLQFPNYSSELNVNALELDDSALYLCASSLGGLKEGEQYFGPGTRLTVT.

This chain connects TRBV7-2 to TRBJ2-1; 12 bases fit TRBD2. Germline lookup yields CDR1 SGHTA and CDR2 FQGNSA. V lost 5 bases to trimming and J lost 8 bases; unmatched junction nucleotides: 7. This CDR3 spans 15 amino acids. Here the CDR3 reads CASSPTSGRLDEQFF. The CDR3 region has the DNA TGTGCCAGCAGCCCAACTAGCGGGAGGCTAGATGAGCAGTTCTTC. Combining the CDR3 with reference TRBV7-2 and TRBJ2-1 gives the whole variable domain GAGVSQSPSNKVTEKGKDVELRCDPISGHTALYWYRQSLGQGLEFLIYFQGNSAPDKSGLPSDRFSAERTGGSVSTLTIQRTQQEDSAVYLCASSPTSGRLDEQFFGPGTRLTVL.

The chain recombines TRBV2 with TRBJ1-5; 7 nucleotides match TRBD1. V dropped 3 bases and J dropped 1; count of bases not matched to a gene: 3. Germline CDR1 reads SNHLY; CDR2 reads FYNNEI. The CDR3 length is 15 residues. The CDR3 spells CASSDRGISNQPQHF. Here the CDR3 DNA reads TGTGCCAGCAGTGACAGGGGGATAAGCAATCAGCCCCAGCATTTT.

V usage is TRBV7-3 and J usage is TRBJ2-7; the match to TRBD2 covers 7 bases. This CDR3 has 13 residues. J lost 6 bases, V lost 4 bases, and 6 bases had no gene match. The V gene's germline CDR1 is SGHTA and CDR2 FQGTGA. Written as DNA, the CDR3 is TGTGCCAGCAGCTCCCCGGGACTAATCGAGCAGTACTTC. Translated, it gives CASSSPGLIEQYF.

V usage is TRBV10-1 and J usage is TRBJ1-3; no clear D. The germline gives CDR1 WNHNN, CDR2 SYGVQD (reference sequence). The CDR3 has 14 amino acids. V lost 3 bases to trimming and J lost 2 bases, with 8 bases between them. The CDR3 DNA reads TGCGCCAGCAGTGATAACAACCCTGGAAACACCATATATTTT. Protein: CASSDNNPGNTIYF.

The J gene is TRBJ2-1, the V gene TRBV7-2; TRBD2 matches at 8 bases. The germline V gene has CDR1 SGHTA and CDR2 FQGNSA. V lost 4 bases and J lost 2; bases outside the gene matches: 16. The CDR3 runs to 19 residues. For the CDR3, the DNA is TGTGCCAGCAGCTCCAGGTCAAACAGGGCGGGAGGCCCCTACAATGAGCAGTTCTTC. Translation gives CASSSRSNRAGGPYNEQFF. The full variable domain, in which reference TRBV7-2 and TRBJ2-1 provide the parts outside the CDR3, is GAGVSQSPSNKVTEKGKDVELRCDPISGHTALYWYRQSLGQGLEFLIYFQGNSAPDKSGLPSDRFSAERTGGSVSTLTIQRTQQEDSAVYLCASSSRSNRAGGPYNEQFFGPGTRLTVL.

The chain has TRBV2 and TRBJ2-5, with D tentatively TRBD1 (8 bases). The germline V and J ends were trimmed by 5 bases and 4 bases, with 20 bases remaining between them. The germline gives CDR1 SNHLY, CDR2 FYNNEI. The CDR3 is 16 residues long. The CDR3 region has the DNA TGTGCCAGCAGTTCTGGACAGGGAGGGGTTCGAGAGACCCAGTACTTC. Encoded protein: CASSSGQGGVRETQYF.

The chain employs TRBV12-5 and TRBJ2-1, with D possibly matching TRBD1 (6 bases). V was trimmed by 4 bases and J by 4 bases, leaving 14 bases between them. The CDR3 runs 15 residues. Germline CDR1 and CDR2: LGHNT and FRNRAP. This CDR3 is CASGWGRGIYNEQFF. In DNA, the CDR3 is TGTGCTAGTGGTTGGGGCAGGGGTATTTACAATGAGCAGTTCTTC. Full variable domain (rest looked up from reference TRBV12-5 and TRBJ2-1): DARVTQTPRHKVTEMGQEVTMRCQPILGHNTVFWYRQTMMQGLELLAYFRNRAPLDDSGMPKDRFSAEMPDATLATLKIQPSEPRDSAVYFCASGWGRGIYNEQFFGPGTRLTVL.

The V and J genes are TRBV15 and TRBJ2-1; a weak D match, TRBD2 (6 bases). V lost 3 bases to trimming and J lost 2 bases, with 26 bases between them. Germline CDR1 reads LNHNV; CDR2 reads YYDKDF (reference sequence). The CDR3 runs 20 residues. In DNA form, the CDR3 reads TGTGCCACCAGCAGCCAGAGGGCCAAAAGTGCGGGGCGACCCTACAATGAGCAGTTCTTC. It encodes CATSSQRAKSAGRPYNEQFF. The whole variable domain, remainder taken from reference TRBV15 and TRBJ2-1, is DAMVIQNPRYQVTQFGKPVTLSCSQTLNHNVMYWYQQKSSQAPKLLFHYYDKDFNNEADTPDNFQSRRPNTSFCFLDIRSPGLGDTAMYLCATSSQRAKSAGRPYNEQFFGPGTRLTVL.

The CDR3 coding sequence is TGTGCCAGCTTCCGGGACAGACAAGAGACCCAGTACTTC. This encodes CASFRDRQETQYF. This chain links TRBV2 with TRBJ2-5; 7 bases are a match to TRBD1. CDR3 length: 13 amino acids. Germline V gene data show CDR1 as SNHLY and CDR2 as FYNNEI. V gave up 8 bases and J gave up 2 bases; unmatched junction bases: 5.

The rearrangement links TRBV4-2 to TRBJ1-4, with D possibly matching TRBD1 (6 bases). Trimming removed 0 bases at V and 1 base at J, with 15 bases between. Germline V lookup: CDR1 LGHNA, CDR2 YNFKEQ. This CDR3 has 18 residues. CDR3 region: CASSQDGFQGLTNEKLFF. The DNA for the CDR3 is TGTGCCAGCAGCCAAGATGGATTCCAGGGGCTAACTAATGAAAAACTGTTTTTT.

This clone was picked up a small number of times. The chain links TRBV6-5 to TRBJ2-3; D gene unclear. The CDR3 length is 14 residues. The germline CDR1 and CDR2 sequences are MNHEY and SVGAGI. The germline V and J ends were trimmed by 2 bases and 1 base, with 7 bases remaining between them. CDR3 amino acids: CASSYAMGTDTQYF. CDR3 coding DNA: TGTGCCAGCAGTTACGCGATGGGCACAGATACGCAGTATTTT.

This chain links TRBV7-3 with TRBJ1-2; D remains unclear. The length of the CDR3 is 13 residues. With 6 bases removed from V and 0 bases from J, the gap between germline ends came to 8 bases. CDR1 and CDR2 (germline): SGHTA, FQGTGA. CDR3 sequence (DNA): TGTGCCAGCAGTGATACAGCTAACTATGGCTACACCTTC. Protein product: CASSDTANYGYTF.

The chain joins TRBV5-4 to TRBJ1-1, with 10 bases that match TRBD1. The ends lost 3 bases at V and 11 bases at J; junction bases unmatched: 10. CDR3 size: 14 residues. The germline CDR1 and CDR2 sequences are SGHNT and YYREEE (reference sequence). The DNA of the CDR3 is TGTGCCAGCAGCTCCGGGACAGGGGAGTTGGGGGCTTTCTTT. It specifies CASSSGTGELGAFF.

The chain has TRBV11-2 and TRBJ2-7; TRBD2 matches at 12 bases. V dropped 2 bases and J dropped 4; count of bases not matched to a gene: 6. CDR1 is SGHAT and CDR2 is FQNNGV in the germline V gene. The CDR3 spans 16 residues. CDR3 region: CASSLSGTSGWYEQYF. In nucleotides, the CDR3 is TGTGCCAGCAGCTTAAGTGGGACTAGCGGGTGGTACGAGCAGTACTTC. Full variable domain (rest looked up from reference TRBV11-2 and TRBJ2-7): EAGVAQSPRYKIIEKRQSVAFWCNPISGHATLYWYQQILGQGPKLLIQFQNNGVVDDSQLPKDRFSAERLKGVDSTLKIQPAKLEDSAVYLCASSLSGTSGWYEQYFGPGTRLTVT.

The chain employs TRBV5-1 and TRBJ2-2; 9 bases are shared with TRBD2. V was clipped by 4 bases and J by 5 bases; unmatched bases: 9. Germline V gene sequence: CDR1 SGHRS, CDR2 YFSETQ. This CDR3 contains 16 residues. The DNA of the CDR3 is TGCGCCAGCAGCCCAGGACCGGGACTAGCTACCGGGGAGCTGTTTTTT. It encodes CASSPGPGLATGELFF. Combining the CDR3 with reference TRBV5-1 and TRBJ2-2 gives the whole variable domain KAGVTQTPRYLIKTRGQQVTLSCSPISGHRSVSWYQQTPGQGLQFLFEYFSETQRNKGNFPGRFSGRQFSNSRSEMNVSTLELGDSALYLCASSPGPGLATGELFFGEGSRLTVL.

The rearrangement links TRBV10-1 to TRBJ2-2; 10 bases match TRBD2. The J segment lost 4 bases and the V segment lost 0 bases, leaving 2 bases of the junction unmatched. Germline V gene data show CDR1 as WNHNN and CDR2 as SYGVQD (reference sequence). There are 16 residues in the CDR3. The CDR3 here is CASSESKRGGTGELFF. The CDR3 DNA sequence: TGCGCCAGCAGTGAGTCAAAGCGGGGGGGCACCGGGGAGCTGTTTTTT.

The rearrangement joins TRBV11-1 to TRBJ2-7; D is perhaps TRBD1 (5 bases). Germline V CDR1 and CDR2: SGHAT, FQDESV (reference sequence). There are 16 residues in the CDR3. V lost 5 bases and J 3 bases, leaving 20 bases between the germline ends. As DNA, the CDR3 is TGTGCCAGCAGCCCTAAAGGGGTGACAGTTTACTACGAGCAGTACTTC. Its translation: CASSPKGVTVYYEQYF.

The chain links TRBV7-2 to TRBJ2-1; D is unclear. V gave up 2 bases and J gave up 10 bases, with 9 bases separating them. The CDR3 covers 12 residues. CDR1 is SGHTA, CDR2 FQGNSA, per germline. CDR3 sequence: CASSLTREEQFF. CDR3 nucleotide sequence: TGTGCCAGCAGCTTAACGCGCGAGGAGCAGTTCTTC.

The V gene is TRBV4-2, the J gene TRBJ2-5; 8 nucleotides align to TRBD2. CDR1 is LGHNA and CDR2 is YNFKEQ in the germline V gene. CDR3 length: 16 amino acids. With 4 bases clipped from V and 2 bases from J, the junction kept 9 bases outside the gene matches. The CDR3 region has the DNA TGTGCCAGCAGCCCGGGGGGGACTGCCAGGCAAGAGACCCAGTACTTC. This codes for CASSPGGTARQETQYF.

The chain combines TRBV7-2 with TRBJ2-7, with D perhaps TRBD2 (6 bases). Germline V gene data show CDR1 as SGHTA and CDR2 as FQGNSA. V gave up 5 bases and J gave up 2 bases, with 13 bases separating them. The CDR3 extends over 14 amino acids. The CDR3 DNA sequence: TGTGCCAGCAGCGTGCTGGGCGGGACCTACGAGCAGTACTTC. Residues: CASSVLGGTYEQYF.

This clone was counted only a few times. The chain joins TRBV10-3 to TRBJ1-1; D might be TRBD1 (5 bases). The V gene lost 1 base and the J gene lost 10 bases, with 10 bases spanning the gap. The CDR3 spans 12 residues. CDR1 and CDR2 from the germline V gene are ENHRY and SYGVKD. The CDR3 spells CAISEYQGTAFF. The DNA of the CDR3 is TGTGCCATCAGTGAGTATCAGGGAACAGCTTTCTTT.

The chain is built from TRBV28 and TRBJ2-7; possible D gene TRBD2, 6 bases. Between the trimmed V and J ends, which lost 2 bases and 3 bases, there was a span of 8 bases. Germline CDR1 is MDHEN and CDR2 is SYDVKM. The length of the CDR3 is 13 residues. CDR3 protein: CASSLVGGYEQYF. In DNA form, the CDR3 reads TGTGCCAGCAGTTTAGTCGGGGGCTACGAGCAGTACTTC. Full variable domain (rest looked up from reference TRBV28 and TRBJ2-7): DVKVTQSSRYLVKRTGEKVFLECVQDMDHENMFWYRQDPGLGLRLIYFSYDVKMKEKGDIPEGYSVSREKKERFSLILESASTNQTSMYLCASSLVGGYEQYFGPGTRLTVT.

The chain combines TRBV18 with TRBJ1-5, with TRBD1 identical over 7 bases. Germline CDR1 reads KGHSH; CDR2 reads LQKENI. This CDR3 contains 16 residues. V was pared by 2 bases and J by 7 bases, with 11 bases of the junction left unmatched. The DNA of the CDR3 is TGTGCCAGCTCACCAAACGAGGGGGCAACGGGACAGCCCCAGCATTTT. As protein: CASSPNEGATGQPQHF.

V gene TRBV11-2 combines with J gene TRBJ2-1; TRBD2 agrees at 10 bases. The CDR3 consists of 16 residues. Germline-derived CDR1 and CDR2 are SGHAT and FQNNGV. V lost 3 bases, J lost 2 bases, and 4 bases stayed unmatched. The CDR3 sequence: CASSFASGRPYNEQFF. In DNA form, the CDR3 reads TGTGCCAGCAGCTTTGCTAGCGGGAGACCCTACAATGAGCAGTTCTTC.

This clone was seen a handful of times. V and J are TRBV11-1 and TRBJ1-1; no clear D gene. Per the germline V gene, CDR1 is SGHAT and CDR2 is FQDESV (reference sequence). The CDR3 runs to 15 residues. Trimming pared 0 bases from V and 4 bases from J, leaving 12 bases between. CDR3 in DNA: TGTGCCAGCAGCTTAGCACGGGCGGGGAGCACTGAAGCTTTCTTT. Translating gives CASSLARAGSTEAFF.

The chain links TRBV6-1 to TRBJ2-1, with TRBD1 identical over 8 bases. Germline values: CDR1 MNHNS, CDR2 SASEGT. J gave up 9 bases and V 6 bases, and 13 bases lay outside the gene matches. This CDR3 has 15 residues. The CDR3 here is CASRISGGAKGEQFF. CDR3 sequence (DNA): TGTGCCAGCAGGATATCAGGGGGCGCTAAAGGTGAGCAGTTCTTC.